The T cell receptor beta chain described here comes from a study of blood T cell repertoires in COVID-19. Background on the study: PBMCs, B-cell-depleted T cells, or T cells were the source of the cDNA or gDNA that made up the material.

Between the trimmed V and J ends, which lost 1 base and 8 bases, there was a span of 6 bases. The germline CDR1 and CDR2 sequences are DFQATT and SNEGSKA (reference sequence). The CDR3 runs to 11 residues. Here immunoSEQ multiplex PCR was the method, and the copy in TCRdb shows in-frame clones only, minus some. The repertoire holds around 310,000 clones, with 70% to 90% as singletons. The receptor was isolated from a woman aged 55-69 years with acute or convalescent COVID-19. The sequenced sample was peripheral blood. V and J are TRBV20-1 and TRBJ2-1; no firm D call. The CDR3 sequence: CSARVRDEQFF. In DNA form, the CDR3 reads TGCAGTGCTAGAGTCCGGGATGAGCAGTTCTTC.